Each of the 29 T cell receptor beta chains below was sequenced from the same sample in a study of T cell responses to AZD1222 COVID-19 vaccine. Here immunoSEQ multiplex PCR was the method, and the copy in TCRdb shows in-frame clones only, minus some. The top ten clones hold roughly 1.6% of a sample with more than 150,000 clones, 90% of them seen once. The sample in question was peripheral blood, obtained on day 0 of AZD1222 vaccination. These receptor sequences come from an adult in good health.

This chain joins TRBV28 and TRBJ1-1; no clear D gene. Germline V CDR1 and CDR2: MDHEN, SYDVKM. V dropped 10 bases and J dropped 6 bases, with 18 bases sitting between them. The CDR3 is 13 amino acids. CDR3 sequence: CATSPTEGPEAFF. Here the CDR3 DNA reads TGTGCCACCTCCCCCACGGAGGGTCCTGAAGCTTTCTTT.

CDR3 residues: CASSHLQGRGYGYTF. For the CDR3, the DNA is TGTGCCAGCAGCCATTTACAGGGGAGGGGCTATGGCTACACCTTC. V is TRBV3-1 (or the pseudogene TRBV3-2) and J is TRBJ1-2; 7 bases match TRBD1. This CDR3 spans 15 amino acids. Germline V CDR1 and CDR2: LGHDT, YNNKEL (reference sequence). V was clipped by 3 bases and J by 4 bases; unmatched bases: 8.

This chain joins TRBV6-1 and TRBJ2-6; 8 nucleotides align to TRBD1. Germline loops: CDR1 MNHNS, CDR2 SASEGT. This CDR3 spans 17 amino acids. J gave up 2 bases and V 3 bases, and 6 bases lay outside the gene matches. CDR3 loop: CASSEGTGAPGANVLTF. CDR3 sequence (DNA): TGTGCCAGCAGTGAGGGGACAGGTGCTCCTGGGGCCAACGTCCTGACTTTC.

The V call is TRBV9, the J call TRBJ1-5; tentatively, D is TRBD1 (6 bases). Germline values: CDR1 SGDLS, CDR2 YYNGEE. V dropped 4 bases and J dropped 3 bases, with 17 bases sitting between them. The CDR3 contains 16 residues. The CDR3 nucleotides are TGTGCCAGCAGCCCCAGGGGCAGGGTTGCCAATCAGCCCCAGCATTTT. Amino acids: CASSPRGRVANQPQHF.

V usage is TRBV29-1 and J usage is TRBJ2-7; D is undetermined. The CDR3 has 14 residues. Trimming pared 6 bases from V and 0 bases from J, leaving 15 bases between. CDR1 is SQVTM, CDR2 ANQGSEA, per germline. The CDR3 coding sequence is TGCAGCGTGGGCGCGGCAGGTTCCTCCTACGAGCAGTACTTC. This sequence encodes CSVGAAGSSYEQYF.

This chain connects TRBV9 to TRBJ2-3; the D is unclear. The germline gives CDR1 SGDLS, CDR2 YYNGEE. The CDR3 is 15 residues long. Deletions cut 4 bases from V and 0 bases from J, with 12 bases between. The CDR3 DNA reads TGTGCCAGCAGCCCCGCCGCGGCCAGCACAGATACGCAGTATTTT. Translating gives CASSPAAASTDTQYF.

V is TRBV9 and J is TRBJ1-1; D gene uncertain. Germline CDR1 SGDLS, CDR2 YYNGEE. V was clipped by 4 bases and J by 7 bases, with 17 bases between them. This CDR3 is 14 amino acids long. The CDR3 DNA reads TGTGCCAGCAGCCCCTCCGGGGTACCGGTTGAAGCTTTCTTT. Its translation is CASSPSGVPVEAFF.

The rearrangement uses TRBV27 and TRBJ1-5; TRBD1 aligns across 7 bases. Germline assignment: CDR1 MNHEY and CDR2 SMNVEV (reference sequence). The J segment lost 2 bases and the V segment lost 4 bases, leaving 11 bases of the junction unmatched. The CDR3 covers 17 residues. The chain's CDR3 is CASSSLPPQGRNQPQHF. DNA for the CDR3: TGTGCCAGCAGTTCCCTCCCCCCACAGGGGCGCAATCAGCCCCAGCATTTT.

The genes are TRBV7-2 and TRBJ2-3; TRBD2 matches 13 bases. V shed 0 bases and J 5 bases; nucleotides not matched to a gene: 5. The CDR3 contains 17 residues. Germline V gene lookup returns CDR1 SGHTA and CDR2 FQGNSA. The CDR3 loop reads CASSLAPRLAGGDTQYF. For the CDR3, the DNA is TGTGCCAGCAGCTTAGCCCCCCGACTAGCGGGGGGAGATACGCAGTATTTT.

This clone was seen only once. This chain links TRBV19 with TRBJ1-2; a possible D gene is TRBD1 (5 bases). Germline CDR1 and CDR2: LNHDA and SQIVND (reference sequence). With 3 bases removed from V and 0 bases from J, the gap between germline ends came to 8 bases. The CDR3 runs to 14 residues. The CDR3 DNA follows: TGTGCCAGTAGTATCGGGACTACTAACTATGGCTACACCTTC. Translation: CASSIGTTNYGYTF.

This clone appeared a few times. V usage is TRBV12-3 or TRBV12-4 and J usage is TRBJ1-5, with 7 positions matching TRBD1. The CDR3 totals 13 residues. The V gene end was trimmed by 6 bases and the J gene end by 3 bases; junction bases not matched to a gene: 2. CDR3 sequence: CASRGQVNQPQHF. In DNA, the CDR3 is TGTGCCAGCAGAGGACAGGTCAATCAGCCCCAGCATTTT.

In this sample, this clone turned up once. The rearrangement links TRBV6-5 to TRBJ2-5; 9 bases align to TRBD2. CDR1 and CDR2 from the germline V gene are MNHEY and SVGAGI. The CDR3 runs 15 residues. Germline trimming cut 5 bases from V and 6 bases from J; bases unmatched to any gene: 10. CDR3 nucleotide sequence: TGTGCCAGCAGTCTCCTGGCGGGGGGGCCGAAGACCCAGTACTTC. It encodes CASSLLAGGPKTQYF.

The chain is built from TRBV11-3 and TRBJ1-3; 8 bases match TRBD1. The CDR3 runs 15 residues. Germline lookup yields CDR1 SGHNT and CDR2 YENEEA. After removal of 5 bases from V and 2 bases from J, the junction contained 5 bases not matched to a gene. CDR3 DNA: TGTGCCAGCAGCCGGGCAGGGGGCGCTGGAAACACCATATATTTT. Protein sequence: CASSRAGGAGNTIYF.

This clone has more than one count but fewer than ten. CDR3 in amino acids: CARSGGPGSSYEQYF. The CDR3 DNA reads TGTGCCAGAAGCGGAGGTCCGGGGTCGTCCTACGAGCAGTACTTC. This chain joins TRBV5-3 and TRBJ2-7; D is perhaps TRBD2 (5 bases). TRBV5-3 belongs to the ORF category, with a function that is uncertain. This CDR3 is 15 amino acids long. V was clipped by 4 bases and J by 1 base, with 15 bases between them.

CDR3 sequence: CASSRSGGDTQYF. In DNA form, the CDR3 reads TGTGCCAGCAGCCGGAGCGGCGGTGACACGCAGTATTTT. The V gene is TRBV7-2, the J gene TRBJ2-3; D perhaps matches TRBD2 (5 bases). Germline V gene sequence: CDR1 SGHTA, CDR2 FQGNSA. This CDR3 spans 13 amino acids. The ends were cut back, 5 bases at V and 9 bases at J, with 15 bases in the middle. Looking up the rest from reference TRBV7-2 and TRBJ2-3 gives the full variable domain: GAGVSQSPSNKVTEKGKDVELRCDPISGHTALYWYRQSLGQGLEFLIYFQGNSAPDKSGLPSDRFSAERTGGSVSTLTIQRTQQEDSAVYLCASSRSGGDTQYFGPGTRLTVL.

In this sample, this clone turned up a few times. The chain employs TRBV3-1 (or the pseudogene TRBV3-2) and TRBJ1-2; TRBD1 matches at 9 bases. This CDR3 region has 17 residues. The germline CDR1 and CDR2 sequences are LGHDT and YNNKEL (reference sequence). With 2 bases clipped from V and 4 bases from J, the junction kept 11 bases outside the gene matches. CDR3 residues: CASSQSRDRVRSYGYTF. The CDR3, as DNA: TGTGCCAGCAGCCAAAGCCGGGACAGGGTACGTAGCTATGGCTACACCTTC.

The chain is built from TRBV18 and TRBJ1-5, with D tentatively TRBD1 (6 bases). V was clipped by 0 bases and J by 2 bases, with 14 bases between them. From germline, CDR1 is KGHSH and CDR2 LQKENI. The CDR3 is 17 residues long. The CDR3 region is CASSPPRGGAGNQPQHF. CDR3 nucleotides: TGTGCCAGCTCACCACCACGCGGGGGGGCCGGCAATCAGCCCCAGCATTTT.

This chain joins TRBV5-1 and TRBJ1-1; D gene uncertain. The CDR3 runs to 14 residues. V gave up 3 bases and J gave up 0 bases, with 9 bases separating them. The V gene's germline CDR1 is SGHRS and CDR2 YFSETQ. The CDR3 sequence: CASSSGRVNTEAFF. CDR3 sequence (DNA): TGCGCCAGCAGCTCCGGCCGGGTGAACACTGAAGCTTTCTTT.

V is TRBV19 and J is TRBJ1-1, with D unresolved. Germline CDR1 LNHDA, CDR2 SQIVND (reference sequence). This CDR3 is 11 amino acids long. Trimming shortened V by 10 bases and J by 5 bases, and 11 bases separated the two germline ends. The CDR3 nucleotides are TGTGCCACGTTGGGGTGGACTGAAGCTTTCTTT. Translated: CATLGWTEAFF. The full variable domain, completed using reference TRBV19 and TRBJ1-1, is DGGITQSPKYLFRKEGQNVTLSCEQNLNHDAMYWYRQDPGQGLRLIYYSQIVNDFQKGDIAEGYSVSREKKESFPLTVTSAQKNPTAFYLCATLGWTEAFFGQGTRLTVV.

Only one count was recorded for this clone. The rearrangement joins TRBV28 to TRBJ1-5; tentatively, D is TRBD1 (5 bases). V was trimmed by 4 bases and J by 1 base, leaving 14 bases between them. Germline-derived CDR1 and CDR2 are MDHEN and SYDVKM. This CDR3 has 16 amino acids. The CDR3 sequence: CASSWLPGDSNQPQHF. The CDR3 DNA follows: TGTGCCAGCAGTTGGTTGCCGGGGGACAGCAATCAGCCCCAGCATTTT. Full variable domain (missing parts from reference TRBV28 and TRBJ1-5): DVKVTQSSRYLVKRTGEKVFLECVQDMDHENMFWYRQDPGLGLRLIYFSYDVKMKEKGDIPEGYSVSREKKERFSLILESASTNQTSMYLCASSWLPGDSNQPQHFGDGTRLSIL.

The J gene is TRBJ1-4, the V gene TRBV10-1, with a weak D call TRBD1 (5 bases). Trimming removed 5 bases at V and 7 bases at J, with 14 bases between. CDR3 size: 14 residues. From germline, CDR1 is WNHNN and CDR2 SYGVQD (reference sequence). The CDR3 DNA follows: TGCGCCAGCAGTCCCACAGGCCCAGGTGAAAAACTGTTTTTT. It encodes CASSPTGPGEKLFF.

The chain has TRBV28 and TRBJ1-1, with 9 bases matching TRBD1. Losses at the gene ends were 5 bases for V and 5 bases for J; bases not matched to a gene: 3. The germline CDR1 and CDR2 sequences are MDHEN and SYDVKM. The length of the CDR3 is 13 residues. Here the CDR3 reads CASSDRGGTEAFF. The CDR3, as DNA: TGTGCCAGCAGTGACAGGGGGGGGACTGAAGCTTTCTTT.

The chain links TRBV5-1 to TRBJ1-1, with a tentative D call TRBD1 (5 bases). V gave up 0 bases and J gave up 4 bases, with 13 bases separating them. CDR1 SGHRS and CDR2 YFSETQ come from the germline V gene. CDR3 length: 15 residues. CDR3 region: CASSLDGSGTTEAFF. DNA of the CDR3: TGCGCCAGCAGCTTGGACGGATCGGGGACCACTGAAGCTTTCTTT.

In its sample, this clone was seen a few times. V usage is TRBV7-2 and J usage is TRBJ1-3; D gene unclear. The germline gives CDR1 SGHTA, CDR2 FQGNSA. Trimming removed 2 bases from V and 0 bases from J, with 5 bases in between. This CDR3 has 14 amino acids. This CDR3 reads CASSLSLSGNTIYF. The CDR3 coding sequence is TGTGCCAGCAGCTTATCGCTCTCTGGAAACACCATATATTTT.

The CDR3 coding sequence is TGTGCCAGCAGTTTTGACCTGAGTCAGCCCCAGCATTTT. It yields the protein CASSFDLSQPQHF. V and J are TRBV12-3 or TRBV12-4 and TRBJ1-5; D uncertain. The CDR3 has 13 amino acids. The ends were cut back, 3 bases at V and 6 bases at J, with 9 bases in the middle.

The V and J genes are TRBV2 and TRBJ1-1; D may be TRBD1 (5 bases). V gave up 1 base and J gave up 2 bases, with 11 bases separating them. The germline gives CDR1 SNHLY, CDR2 FYNNEI. This CDR3 has 15 residues. The CDR3 protein is CASSEEGTSNTEAFF. The DNA of the CDR3 is TGTGCCAGCAGTGAAGAAGGGACGTCCAACACTGAAGCTTTCTTT.

The rearrangement joins TRBV19 to TRBJ2-3; D unclear. Trimming took 11 bases from V and 6 from J, leaving 21 bases between them. Looked up from germline, CDR1 is LNHDA and CDR2 is SQIVND (reference sequence). The CDR3 runs to 14 residues. The DNA for the CDR3 is TGTGCCGCCAAGGGTCCCAGATCGGGCGATACGCAGTATTTT. This codes for CAAKGPRSGDTQYF.

This sequence joins TRBV5-1 and TRBJ1-1, with TRBD1 matching over 9 bases. CDR1 and CDR2 from the germline V gene are SGHRS and YFSETQ. V was pared by 1 base and J by 0 bases, with 10 bases of the junction left unmatched. CDR3 length: 18 residues. CDR3 sequence reads: CASSLLGGTGRMNTEAFF. CDR3 nucleotide sequence: TGCGCCAGCAGCTTGCTCGGTGGGACAGGGAGAATGAACACTGAAGCTTTCTTT.

This clone appeared once. J is TRBJ1-5 and V is TRBV19; weak D call: TRBD1 (6 bases). This CDR3 is built from 14 residues. Germline CDR1 is LNHDA and CDR2 is SQIVND (reference sequence). V was cut by 3 bases and J by 6 bases, with 12 bases left in between. This CDR3 is CASSISWGAQPQHF. As DNA, the CDR3 is TGTGCCAGTAGTATTAGCTGGGGGGCTCAGCCCCAGCATTTT.